The following is a TCR beta chain sequence with its context. Its antigen is as yet unknown. This sample is drawn from a study of cytomegalovirus exposure and HLA in healthy donors. Whole-study results and caveats: Investigators reported 150 to 200 TCR beta chains as tied to cytomegalovirus. Productive status was seen about 87% or about 30% of the time for most TCR beta V segments in an earlier analysis.

The ends were cut back, 0 bases at V and 4 bases at J, with 11 bases in the middle. Germline CDR1 reads SGHTA; CDR2 reads FQGNSA. CDR3 size: 15 residues. Researchers ran the PCR with 60 Vbeta and 13 Jbeta primers. Measured with immunoSEQ multiplex PCR; TCRdb has only the in-frame clones, and not every one. The sample yields 100,000 to 150,000 clones, around four fifths seen once. This clonotype was obtained from a man aged 25-45 years in good health and CMV-seropositive. Sequencing was carried out using PBMCs. V is TRBV7-2 and J is TRBJ2-3; D is unclear. Here the CDR3 reads CASSLARLGADTQYF. The CDR3 coding sequence is TGTGCCAGCAGCTTAGCCCGGCTAGGTGCAGATACGCAGTATTTT.